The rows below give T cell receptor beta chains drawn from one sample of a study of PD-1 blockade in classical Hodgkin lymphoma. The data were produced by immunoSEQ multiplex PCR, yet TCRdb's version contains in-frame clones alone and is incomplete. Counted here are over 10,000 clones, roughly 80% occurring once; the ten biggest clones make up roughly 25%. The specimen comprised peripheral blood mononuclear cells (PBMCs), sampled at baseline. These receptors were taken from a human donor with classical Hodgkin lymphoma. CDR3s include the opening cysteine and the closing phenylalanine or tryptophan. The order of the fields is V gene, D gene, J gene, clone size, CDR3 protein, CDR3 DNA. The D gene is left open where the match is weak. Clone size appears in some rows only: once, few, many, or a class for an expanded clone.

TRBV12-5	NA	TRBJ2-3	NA	CASGFSGWGTISDTQYF	TGTGCTAGTGGTTTTAGCGGTTGGGGAACAATTTCAGATACGCAGTATTTT
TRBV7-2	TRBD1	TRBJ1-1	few	CASSTRDRHEAFF	TGTGCCAGCAGCACCCGGGACAGACACGAAGCTTTCTTT
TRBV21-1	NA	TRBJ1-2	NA	CASSKNTGQLYGYTF	TGTGCCAGCAGCAAAAATACGGGGCAGCTCTATGGCTACACCTTC
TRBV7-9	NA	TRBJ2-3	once	CASSRGAITDTQYF	TGTGCCAGCAGCAGGGGGGCAATCACAGATACGCAGTATTTT
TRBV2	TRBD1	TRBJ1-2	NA	CASTTGQPQPYGYTF	TGTGCCAGCACCACGGGACAGCCTCAACCCTATGGCTACACCTTC
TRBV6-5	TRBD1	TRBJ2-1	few	CASSYSWTGPYNEQFF	TGTGCCAGCAGTTACTCGTGGACAGGTCCCTACAATGAGCAGTTCTTC
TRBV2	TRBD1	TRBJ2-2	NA	CASSEWQGASGELFF	TGTGCCAGCAGTGAATGGCAGGGGGCGTCCGGGGAGCTGTTTTTT
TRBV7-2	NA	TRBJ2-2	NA	CASSYGPGGELFF	TGTGCCAGCAGCTACGGTCCGGGAGGGGAGCTGTTTTTT
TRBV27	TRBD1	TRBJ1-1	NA	CASSLRQGSWTEAFF	TGTGCCAGCAGTTTACGACAGGGGAGCTGGACTGAAGCTTTCTTT
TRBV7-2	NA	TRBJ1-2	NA	CASSLASYGYTF	TGTGCCAGCAGCTTAGCGTCCTATGGCTACACCTTC
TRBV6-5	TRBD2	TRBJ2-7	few	CASRLGGEPAYEQYF	TGTGCCAGCCGCTTGGGGGGGGAACCTGCCTACGAGCAGTACTTC
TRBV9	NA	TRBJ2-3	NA	CASSVGTSTDTQYF	TGTGCCAGCAGCGTAGGAACTAGCACAGATACGCAGTATTTT
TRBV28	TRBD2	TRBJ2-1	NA	CASMTSGRSSEQFF	TGTGCCAGCATGACTAGCGGGAGAAGCAGTGAGCAGTTCTTC
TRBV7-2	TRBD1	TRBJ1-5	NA	CASSLWDRGQPQHF	TGTGCCAGCAGCTTATGGGACAGGGGTCAGCCCCAGCATTTT
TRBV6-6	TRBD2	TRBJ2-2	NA	CASSLVIAGVRELFF	TGTGCCAGCAGCCTGGTTATAGCGGGAGTCCGGGAGCTGTTTTTT
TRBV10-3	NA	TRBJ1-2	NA	CAISDSGNYGYTF	TGTGCCATCAGTGACAGCGGCAACTATGGCTACACCTTC
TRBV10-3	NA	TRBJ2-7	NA	CAIRQARGDEQYF	TGTGCCATCAGGCAAGCCAGGGGGGACGAGCAGTACTTC
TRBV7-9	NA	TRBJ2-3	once	CASSFPSADTQYF	TGTGCCAGCAGCTTCCCTAGCGCAGATACGCAGTATTTT
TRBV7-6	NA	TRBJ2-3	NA	CASSLGRGDTQYF	TGTGCCAGCAGCTTGGGACGAGGAGATACGCAGTATTTT
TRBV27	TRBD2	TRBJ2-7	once	CASKIGLAALEQYF	TGTGCCAGCAAGATCGGACTAGCAGCCTTGGAGCAGTACTTC
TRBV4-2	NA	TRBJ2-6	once	CASSLRISGANVLTF	TGTGCCAGCAGCCTTCGGATCTCTGGGGCCAACGTCCTGACTTTC
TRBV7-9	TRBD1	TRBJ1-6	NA	CASSPPGQGASSPLHF	TGTGCCAGCAGCCCACCGGGACAGGGGGCTTCTTCACCCCTCCACTTT
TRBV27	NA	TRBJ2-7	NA	CASKTGTNYEQYF	TGTGCCAGTAAAACTGGGACAAACTACGAGCAGTACTTC
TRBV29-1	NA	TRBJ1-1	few	CSATGYTEAFF	TGCAGCGCCACAGGGTACACTGAAGCTTTCTTT
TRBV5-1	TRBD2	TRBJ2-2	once	CASSRASGGELFF	TGCGCCAGCAGCCGTGCTAGCGGTGGGGAGCTGTTTTTT
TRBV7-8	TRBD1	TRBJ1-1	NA	CASSPTGLNTEAFF	TGTGCCAGCAGCCCGACAGGGTTGAACACTGAAGCTTTCTTT
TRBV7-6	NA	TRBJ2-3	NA	CASSLAPWSTDTQYF	TGTGCCAGCAGCTTAGCCCCGTGGAGCACAGATACGCAGTATTTT
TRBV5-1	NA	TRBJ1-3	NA	CASSWNPGNTIYF	TGCGCCAGCAGCTGGAACCCTGGAAACACCATATATTTT
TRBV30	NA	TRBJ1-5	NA	CAWSVRGVSNQPQHF	TGTGCCTGGAGTGTAAGGGGTGTTAGCAATCAGCCCCAGCATTTT
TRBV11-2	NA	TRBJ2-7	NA	CASSLFTPPGQRPHEQYF	TGTGCCAGCAGCTTATTTACCCCTCCTGGGCAAAGGCCTCACGAGCAGTACTTC
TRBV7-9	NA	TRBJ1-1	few	CASSHPPWGSAFF	TGTGCCAGCAGCCACCCCCCCTGGGGTTCGGCTTTCTTT
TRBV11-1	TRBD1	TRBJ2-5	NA	CASSLGQGGTQYF	TGTGCCAGCAGCTTAGGACAGGGTGGGACCCAGTACTTC
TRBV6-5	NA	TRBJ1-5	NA	CASARGGPQHF	TGTGCCAGCGCACGGGGAGGGCCCCAGCATTTT
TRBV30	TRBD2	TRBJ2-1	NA	CACSWLAGGIRGHNEQFF	TGTGCCTGCTCTTGGCTAGCGGGAGGGATCAGAGGGCACAATGAGCAGTTCTTC
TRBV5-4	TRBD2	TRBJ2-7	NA	CASSRPTIAGAGEQYF	TGTGCCAGCAGCCGCCCTACGATAGCGGGAGCCGGGGAGCAGTACTTC
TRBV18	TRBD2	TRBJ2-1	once	CASSPSGTSGGLYNEQFF	TGTGCCAGCTCACCCTCCGGGACTAGCGGAGGACTCTACAATGAGCAGTTCTTC
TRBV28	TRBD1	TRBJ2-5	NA	CASSFPTGATETQYF	TGTGCCAGCAGTTTTCCGACAGGGGCGACCGAGACCCAGTACTTC
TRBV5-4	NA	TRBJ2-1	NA	CASSLNQNSYNEQFF	TGTGCCAGCAGCTTGAACCAAAACTCCTACAATGAGCAGTTCTTC
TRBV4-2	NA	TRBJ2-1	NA	CASSQEGSKRLALYNEQFF	TGTGCCAGCAGCCAAGAAGGGTCGAAACGGCTAGCGCTCTACAATGAGCAGTTCTTC
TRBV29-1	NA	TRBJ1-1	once	CSVEVDGPMNTEAFF	TGCAGCGTTGAAGTCGACGGTCCTATGAACACTGAAGCTTTCTTT
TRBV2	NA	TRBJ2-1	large	CASSEDFTLDEQFF	TGTGCCAGCAGTGAAGATTTCACTCTCGATGAGCAGTTCTTC
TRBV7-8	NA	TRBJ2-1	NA	CASSLTPVGGEQFF	TGTGCCAGCAGCCTTACGCCGGTTGGGGGTGAGCAGTTCTTC
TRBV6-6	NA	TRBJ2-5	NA	CASSYANWGAGETQYF	TGTGCCAGCAGTTACGCCAATTGGGGGGCGGGGGAGACCCAGTACTTC
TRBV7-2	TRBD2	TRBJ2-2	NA	CASSRLAGGTNTGELFF	TGTGCCAGCAGCCGACTAGCGGGAGGAACGAACACCGGGGAGCTGTTTTTT
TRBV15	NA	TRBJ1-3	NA	CATSRERTAGNTIYF	TGTGCCACCAGCAGAGAGAGGACAGCCGGAAACACCATATATTTT
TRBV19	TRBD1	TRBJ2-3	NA	CASDSTGVATDTQYF	TGTGCCAGCGACTCGACAGGGGTGGCCACAGATACGCAGTATTTT
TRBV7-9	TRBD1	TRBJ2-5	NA	CASSPHQGTGQETQYF	TGTGCCAGCAGCCCACATCAAGGGACAGGACAAGAGACCCAGTACTTC
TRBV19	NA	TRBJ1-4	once	CASSIGYQGKLFF	TGTGCCAGTAGTATAGGCTACCAGGGAAAACTGTTTTTT
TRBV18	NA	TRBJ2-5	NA	CASSPGTGETQYF	TGTGCCAGCTCACCGGGGACCGGGGAGACCCAGTACTTC
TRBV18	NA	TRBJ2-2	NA	CASSLRGFDTGELFF	TGTGCCAGCTCACTGCGGGGATTTGACACCGGGGAGCTGTTTTTT
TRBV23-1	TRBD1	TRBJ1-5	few	CASNFMKDRVEQPQHF	TGCGCCAGCAATTTCATGAAGGACAGGGTCGAACAGCCCCAGCATTTT